The next 9 T cell receptor beta chains were all read from a single sample in a study of blood T cell repertoires in COVID-19. This table comes from immunoSEQ multiplex PCR, and its TCRdb copy is limited to in-frame clones, with some not included. Among some 500,000 clones listed, approximately 91% were seen once. Sequenced sample: peripheral blood. The receptors shown here come from a woman in her 50s with COVID-19, enrolled during active disease.

This chain connects TRBV14 to TRBJ2-3; the D gene is possibly TRBD2 (6 bases). The CDR3 runs 16 residues. The V end lost 2 bases, the J end lost 2 bases, and 14 bases lay between the germline ends. Germline-derived CDR1 and CDR2 are SGHDN and FVKESK. Here the CDR3 DNA reads TGTGCCAGCAGCCAAAGGCCAGGGAGGCCCACAGATACGCAGTATTTT. This encodes CASSQRPGRPTDTQYF.

The V call is TRBV28, the J call TRBJ1-1; D not certain. From germline, CDR1 is MDHEN and CDR2 SYDVKM. Deletions cut 2 bases from V and 8 bases from J, with 3 bases between. The CDR3 runs to 10 residues. This CDR3 reads CASSLREAFF. CDR3 coding DNA: TGTGCCAGCAGTTTACGGGAAGCTTTCTTT.

The rearrangement links TRBV19 to TRBJ1-4; D is perhaps TRBD1 (5 bases). Germline-derived CDR1 and CDR2 are LNHDA and SQIVND (reference sequence). The CDR3 runs 15 residues. Between the trimmed V and J ends, which lost 7 bases and 7 bases, there was a span of 19 bases. CDR3 DNA: TGTGCCAGTACTGGGGCCCTTCCGCGGGGTGAAAAACTGTTTTTT. Translation: CASTGALPRGEKLFF.

This clone occurred once. J is TRBJ2-3 and V is TRBV12-3 or TRBV12-4; TRBD2 matches 7 bases. This CDR3 is 13 amino acids long. Trimming at V came to 6 bases and at J to 6 bases, leaving 6 bases not matched to a gene. DNA for the CDR3: TGTGCCAGCAGCCCCGGGGGGTTGGATACGCAGTATTTT. This encodes CASSPGGLDTQYF.

The CDR3: CASSVDSGDTDTQYF. The CDR3 DNA sequence: TGTGCCAGCAGCGTAGATAGCGGGGACACAGATACGCAGTATTTT. This rearrangement joins TRBV9 to TRBJ2-3, with 8 bases that match TRBD2. Losses at the gene ends were 0 bases for V and 2 bases for J; bases not matched to a gene: 2. The germline gives CDR1 SGDLS, CDR2 YYNGEE. The CDR3 is 15 amino acids.

The CDR3 is CAWSLGGNEQFF. CDR3 nucleotides: TGTGCCTGGAGCCTGGGGGGAAATGAGCAGTTCTTC. The rearrangement links TRBV30 to TRBJ2-1; perhaps TRBD2 as D (6 bases). V lost 3 bases and J 7 bases, leaving 10 bases between the germline ends. The CDR3 sequence is 12 residues long. CDR1 and CDR2 (germline): GTSNPN, SVGIG (reference sequence).

This chain links TRBV19 with TRBJ1-2, with 11 bases lining up with TRBD1. Germline assignment: CDR1 LNHDA and CDR2 SQIVND (reference sequence). V lost 7 bases to trimming and J lost 2 bases; unmatched junction nucleotides: 9. The CDR3 contains 16 residues. CDR3 in amino acids: CASTRRDRGMNYGYTF. The CDR3 DNA is TGTGCCAGTACTCGCCGGGACAGGGGGATGAACTATGGCTACACCTTC.

Regarding this clone: Other DNA sequences in the sample encode the same CDR3. This chain connects TRBV6-6 to TRBJ1-2, with 9 bases that match TRBD1. With V trimmed by 11 bases and J by 6 bases, 4 bases remained unmatched. The CDR3 is made up of 11 amino acids. Looked up from germline, CDR1 is MNHNY and CDR2 is SVGAGI (reference sequence). In nucleotides, the CDR3 is TGTGCCGGGGGACAGGGAGATGGCTACACCTTC. Translating gives CAGGQGDGYTF.

The J gene is TRBJ2-3, the V gene TRBV11-2; D is perhaps TRBD2 (6 bases). Trimming shortened V by 4 bases and J by 2 bases, and 16 bases separated the two germline ends. The CDR3 runs 16 residues. The germline gives CDR1 SGHAT, CDR2 FQNNGV. The DNA for the CDR3 is TGTGCCAGCAGCTGGGGTCTCGGGGGTAACACAGATACGCAGTATTTT. This sequence encodes CASSWGLGGNTDTQYF.